Each of the 18 T cell receptor beta chains below was sequenced from the same sample in a study of shared clonotypes between healthy human individuals. Clones were sequenced by immunoSEQ multiplex PCR, and TCRdb holds only the in-frame ones, with some missing. The sample has 550,000 to 850,000 clones, 72% seen once. Sequenced material: memory CD4+ T cells sorted from blood. Subset of the sample: CD45RA-negative fraction. All receptors come from a young woman in good health.

The rearrangement links TRBV30 to TRBJ2-2; possibly TRBD1 or TRBD2 for D (5 bases each). The V end was cut by 4 bases, the J end by 5 bases, with 14 bases between. In germline, CDR1 is GTSNPN, CDR2 SVGIG (reference sequence). The CDR3 length is 14 residues. The CDR3 DNA sequence: TGTGCCTGGACTTTCGACTGGGGGACCGGGGAGCTGTTTTTT. This translates into CAWTFDWGTGELFF.

This chain joins TRBV28 and TRBJ1-5, with D uncertain. The V end was cut by 7 bases, the J end by 0 bases, with 13 bases between. The CDR3 has 15 residues. Germline values: CDR1 MDHEN, CDR2 SYDVKM. CDR3 in amino acids: CASKTTHTSNQPQHF. CDR3 nucleotide sequence: TGTGCCAGCAAGACCACACATACTAGCAATCAGCCCCAGCATTTT.

V usage is TRBV28 and J usage is TRBJ1-3; 8 bases line up with TRBD1. Looked up from germline, CDR1 is MDHEN and CDR2 is SYDVKM. The CDR3 is 14 amino acids. The ends lost 4 bases at V and 2 bases at J; junction bases unmatched: 1. Here the CDR3 reads CASSSTGAGNTIYF. CDR3 in DNA: TGTGCCAGCAGTTCGACAGGGGCTGGAAACACCATATATTTT.

This clone was detected a few times. This chain joins TRBV4-2 and TRBJ2-2; a possible D gene is TRBD2 (5 bases). The germline gives CDR1 LGHNA, CDR2 YNFKEQ. This CDR3 contains 16 residues. V gave up 0 bases and J gave up 3 bases, with 11 bases separating them. Here the CDR3 reads CASSQDLAGYTGELFF. The DNA for the CDR3 is TGTGCCAGCAGCCAAGATCTAGCCGGATACACCGGGGAGCTGTTTTTT.

V and J are TRBV7-9 and TRBJ2-1; either TRBD1 or TRBD2 may fit D (5 bases each). There are 14 residues in the CDR3. Germline CDR1 reads SEHNR; CDR2 reads FQNEAQ (reference sequence). Trimming pared 0 bases from V and 5 bases from J, leaving 8 bases between. For the CDR3, the DNA is TGTGCCAGCAGCTTAGCGGGGGTGGACAATGAGCAGTTCTTC. Its translation: CASSLAGVDNEQFF. The full variable domain, rest sourced from reference TRBV7-9 and TRBJ2-1, is DTGVSQNPRHKITKRGQNVTFRCDPISEHNRLYWYRQTLGQGPEFLTYFQNEAQLEKSRLLSDRFSAERPKGSFSTLEIQRTEQGDSAMYLCASSLAGVDNEQFFGPGTRLTVL.

This chain uses TRBV5-1 with TRBJ2-7; TRBD1 might be the D (7 bases). The V end lost 4 bases, the J end lost 6 bases, and 14 bases lay between the germline ends. The germline V gene has CDR1 SGHRS and CDR2 YFSETQ. This CDR3 has 13 amino acids. CDR3 amino acids: CASSPEGQTEQYF. The CDR3 DNA follows: TGCGCCAGCAGCCCGGAGGGACAGACCGAGCAGTACTTC. Full variable domain (rest looked up from reference TRBV5-1 and TRBJ2-7): KAGVTQTPRYLIKTRGQQVTLSCSPISGHRSVSWYQQTPGQGLQFLFEYFSETQRNKGNFPGRFSGRQFSNSRSEMNVSTLELGDSALYLCASSPEGQTEQYFGPGTRLTVT.

V is TRBV18 and J is TRBJ2-1, with 15 nucleotides matching TRBD2. The CDR3 is 16 residues long. Germline CDR1 and CDR2: KGHSH and LQKENI. Losses at the gene ends were 3 bases for V and 8 bases for J; bases not matched to a gene: 5. CDR3 bases: TGTGCCAGCTCACCTAGGGGACTAGCGGGAGGATATGAGCAGTTCTTC. This translates into CASSPRGLAGGYEQFF.

This sequence joins TRBV9 and TRBJ2-7, with 9 nucleotides matching TRBD1. The CDR3 has 14 residues. Germline CDR1 is SGDLS and CDR2 is YYNGEE. After removal of 4 bases from V and 4 bases from J, the junction contained 6 bases not matched to a gene. In nucleotides, the CDR3 is TGTGCCAGCAGCCCCCGGGACAGGGTTTACGAGCAGTACTTC. This translates into CASSPRDRVYEQYF.

This clone has just a few counts. The J gene is TRBJ2-4, the V gene TRBV5-1; D is perhaps TRBD1 (5 bases). The CDR3 has 14 amino acids. Germline CDR1 reads SGHRS; CDR2 reads YFSETQ. Trimming removed 3 bases at V and 3 bases at J, with 10 bases between. CDR3: CASSSGHSKNIQYF. The CDR3 DNA is TGCGCCAGCAGCTCCGGACACAGCAAAAACATTCAGTACTTC.

The CDR3 spells CASSRVLQETQYF. The DNA of the CDR3 is TGCGCCAGCAGTAGGGTCCTCCAAGAGACCCAGTACTTC. The rearrangement links TRBV10-1 to TRBJ2-5; no clear D. Germline values: CDR1 WNHNN, CDR2 SYGVQD (reference sequence). This CDR3 spans 13 amino acids. Trimming cost V 5 bases and J 1 base, with 8 bases left between them.

V gene TRBV5-4 combines with J gene TRBJ1-1, with D maybe TRBD1 (6 bases). Germline CDR1 and CDR2: SGHNT and YYREEE (reference sequence). Trimming took off 5 bases at V and 0 bases at J, with 11 bases between the two ends. The CDR3 runs 14 residues. CDR3 loop: CASRQQGLNTEAFF. CDR3 in DNA: TGTGCCAGCAGACAGCAGGGGTTGAACACTGAAGCTTTCTTT.

This rearrangement joins TRBV10-1 to TRBJ2-7; 11 bases align to TRBD2. V dropped 6 bases and J dropped 2; count of bases not matched to a gene: 3. This CDR3 is built from 14 residues. The germline V gene encodes CDR1 WNHNN and CDR2 SYGVQD (reference sequence). CDR3 DNA sequence: TGCGCCAGCAGCGTAGCGGGAGGGACCTACGAGCAGTACTTC. Protein: CASSVAGGTYEQYF.

This chain links TRBV5-5 with TRBJ2-4; possibly TRBD1 for D (6 bases). The germline V and J ends were trimmed by 5 bases and 0 bases, with 12 bases remaining between them. The CDR3 has 15 residues. Germline CDR1 SGHKS, CDR2 YYEKEE (reference sequence). The CDR3 nucleotides read TGTGCCAGCAGGCCTACAGGGTTAGCCAAAAACATTCAGTACTTC. Residues: CASRPTGLAKNIQYF.

V and J are TRBV7-9 and TRBJ2-7; 9 nucleotides agree with TRBD1. Losses at the gene ends were 4 bases for V and 1 base for J; bases not matched to a gene: 8. Germline CDR1 and CDR2: SEHNR and FQNEAQ (reference sequence). The CDR3 totals 16 residues. CDR3 amino acids: CASSSRTGGSSYEQYF. As DNA, the CDR3 is TGTGCCAGCAGCTCACGAACAGGGGGCTCGTCCTACGAGCAGTACTTC.

The V gene is TRBV9, the J gene TRBJ1-3; no definite D call. Looked up from germline, CDR1 is SGDLS and CDR2 is YYNGEE. The CDR3 has 15 amino acids. V gave up 4 bases and J gave up 0 bases, with 11 bases separating them. The CDR3 region has the DNA TGTGCCAGCAGCCGCGGGTTTACCTCTGGAAACACCATATATTTT. The encoded protein is CASSRGFTSGNTIYF.

The chain recombines TRBV6-5 with TRBJ2-1; no clear D gene. V dropped 6 bases and J dropped 9 bases, with 15 bases sitting between them. The CDR3 runs to 13 residues. From germline, CDR1 is MNHEY and CDR2 SVGAGI. CDR3 amino acids: CASSKVRAAEQFF. The CDR3 bases are TGTGCCAGCAGCAAGGTTCGGGCGGCTGAGCAGTTCTTC.

The chain joins TRBV6-6 to TRBJ2-5; possible D gene TRBD2, 6 bases. The CDR3 runs 13 residues. Trimming stripped 10 bases from V and 5 bases from J, with 17 bases between. CDR1 MNHNY and CDR2 SVGAGI come from the germline V gene (reference sequence). CDR3 protein: CATRLGESETQYF. The CDR3 DNA reads TGTGCCACTAGACTAGGCGAAAGCGAGACCCAGTACTTC.

The CDR3 DNA reads as TGTGCCAGCAGAGATACAGGGGGCGGGCGTCAGCCCCAGCATTTT. It is translated as CASRDTGGGRQPQHF. V gene TRBV28 combines with J gene TRBJ1-5, with TRBD1 matching 9 bases. V dropped 6 bases and J dropped 6; count of bases not matched to a gene: 9. The CDR3 length is 15 residues. From germline, CDR1 is MDHEN and CDR2 SYDVKM.